This is a list of T cell receptor beta chains from one sample in a study of blood T cell dynamics during melanoma immunotherapy. Sequenced by immunoSEQ multiplex PCR; TCRdb stores in-frame clones only, minus some. The table has several thousand clones, 70% to 90% seen once. The source material was blood, sampled from a patient treated with checkpoint blockade. These TCRs come from a human donor with melanoma. Each CDR3 is given with its conserved first and last residue. The D gene is left open where the match is weak. Only part of the rows carry a size: once, few, many, or a class if the clone is expanded.

v_gene	len	d_gene	abundance	j_gene	CDR3aa
TRBV7-9	12	.	.	TRBJ2-1	CASTDRYNEQFF
TRBV5-5	14	.	.	TRBJ2-3	CASSLRVGTDTQYF
TRBV15	15	.	.	TRBJ1-6	CATSRDRAYNSPLHF
TRBV5-1	15	TRBD1	.	TRBJ2-5	CASSHSDRNQETQYF
TRBV5-4	14	.	.	TRBJ2-5	CASSLVREQETQYF
TRBV5-4	16	.	.	TRBJ1-6	CASSSKSGRVDSPLHF
TRBV5-4	12	.	.	TRBJ2-7	CASSLPDIEQYF
TRBV6-6	15	.	.	TRBJ1-2	CASSYDQGIEAGYTF
TRBV7-9	14	TRBD2	.	TRBJ2-1	CASSASGTMNEQFF
TRBV15	16	.	.	TRBJ1-3	CATSRDQAGKGHTIYF
TRBV2	12	.	.	TRBJ2-5	CASNADVGTQYF
TRBV28	14	TRBD1	.	TRBJ1-4	CAIGRGPANEKLFF
TRBV28	12	.	.	TRBJ2-7	CATLTPPYEQYF
TRBV6-6	14	.	.	TRBJ2-2	CASSYEGSAGELFF
TRBV1	16	.	.	TRBJ2-1	CTSSQRGRGAYNEQFF
TRBV6-6	12	.	.	TRBJ1-2	CASGGRSGGYTF
TRBV5-8	16	.	.	TRBJ1-6	CASSSARGQYNSPLHF
TRBV6-1	17	TRBD2	.	TRBJ2-3	CASSGSGSWGLTDTQYF
TRBV7-9	16	TRBD1	.	TRBJ2-5	CASSAVPGQGGETQYF
TRBV4-1	15	.	.	TRBJ1-4	CASSHPRTTNEKLFF
TRBV9	14	.	once	TRBJ2-3	CASSVKAGTDTQYF
TRBV5-1	17	TRBD2	.	TRBJ2-3	CASSGGPSGGFTDTQYF
TRBV4-2	16	TRBD2	.	TRBJ2-3	CASSRFSAGGTDTQYF
TRBV14	13	.	.	TRBJ2-3	CASSLLVTDTQYF
TRBV6-6	14	.	.	TRBJ1-4	CASSYGRTNEKLFF
TRBV12-5	13	TRBD1	.	TRBJ2-5	CASGEQGAETQYF
TRBV6-4	13	.	.	TRBJ2-1	CASSMGGLNEQFF
TRBV27	13	.	.	TRBJ2-2	CASRHGSTGELFF
TRBV15	14	.	.	TRBJ1-5	CATSKGGNYQPQHF
TRBV7-8	15	.	.	TRBJ2-3	CASSLAGTSTDTQYF
TRBV7-6	18	TRBD2	.	TRBJ2-5	CASSRTTSGGARQETQYF
TRBV4-2	15	.	.	TRBJ2-4	CASSLSRRAKNIQYF
TRBV5-6	17	TRBD1	.	TRBJ2-7	CASSPRDREYLRHEQYF
TRBV28	15	.	.	TRBJ2-7	CASSLFAFKVYEQYF
TRBV5-4	16	.	.	TRBJ2-3	CASSLGPASSTDTQYF
TRBV5-8	14	.	.	TRBJ2-1	CASSLARVLNEQFF
TRBV2	13	.	.	TRBJ2-7	CASSGEDRYEQYF
TRBV5-6	17	TRBD2	.	TRBJ2-2	CASSFLRTSGTTGELFF
TRBV28	15	.	.	TRBJ2-3	CASSPLDRTTDTQYF
TRBV7-9	14	.	.	TRBJ1-2	CASSGGRPSYGYTF
TRBV19	16	TRBD2	.	TRBJ2-3	CAISTSGGLSTDTQYF
TRBV19	11	.	.	TRBJ2-7	CAILGLDEQYF
TRBV5-1	16	TRBD2	.	TRBJ2-3	CASTLGGGPRTDTQYF
TRBV4-2	13	.	once	TRBJ2-7	CASSPQKSYEQYF
TRBV5-1	14	TRBD1	.	TRBJ2-2	CASSVGTEGGELFF
TRBV2	15	TRBD2	.	TRBJ2-5	CASSEGPSGGETQYF
TRBV9	15	TRBD2	.	TRBJ2-1	CASSVGSGGAYEQFF
TRBV5-1	16	TRBD2	.	TRBJ2-3	CASSPPLAGGPDTQYF
TRBV5-1	15	.	.	TRBJ1-3	CASSFDGGSGNTIYF